What follows are 11 T cell receptor beta chains derived from one specimen sequenced in a study of T cell responses to AZD1222 COVID-19 vaccine. The data were produced by immunoSEQ multiplex PCR, yet TCRdb's version contains in-frame clones alone and is incomplete. The sample yields 180,000 or so clones, around 94% seen once. The sequenced sample was peripheral blood, obtained on day 0 of AZD1222 vaccination. Receptors originate from an adult in good health.

This clone has only one observation. The DNA for the CDR3 is TGTGCCAGCAGGGCCTGGAAGCCCCAGCATTTT. Translated, it gives CASRAWKPQHF. The chain combines TRBV9 with TRBJ1-5; D is undetermined. Deletions cut 5 bases from V and 8 bases from J, with 8 bases between. CDR3 size: 11 residues. Per germline, CDR1 SGDLS and CDR2 YYNGEE.

This chain connects TRBV28 to TRBJ1-2; D is unresolved. The germline gives CDR1 MDHEN, CDR2 SYDVKM. The CDR3 contains 14 residues. Trimming took 9 bases from V and 7 from J, leaving 21 bases between them. In DNA, the CDR3 is TGTGCCAGTAACGGCGGCCGGGGTCTGGGTGGCTACACCTTC. Its protein product is CASNGGRGLGGYTF.

The rearrangement joins TRBV11-2 to TRBJ1-4; tentative D call: TRBD1 (5 bases). Trimming took 3 bases from V and 1 from J, leaving 9 bases between them. The CDR3 is 15 amino acids. Germline V gene sequence: CDR1 SGHAT, CDR2 FQNNGV. The CDR3 protein is CASSFVGGTNEKLFF. CDR3 sequence (DNA): TGTGCCAGCAGCTTCGTGGGGGGAACTAATGAAAAACTGTTTTTT.

The V gene is TRBV9, the J gene TRBJ2-1, with D possibly being TRBD2 (5 bases). Trimming shortened V by 0 bases and J by 5 bases, and 18 bases separated the two germline ends. CDR1 and CDR2 from the germline V gene are SGDLS and YYNGEE. The CDR3 has 17 residues. The CDR3 region has the DNA TGTGCCAGCAGCGTAGCTGTTAGCGCCCCTGGGGACAATGAGCAGTTCTTC. This codes for CASSVAVSAPGDNEQFF.

The V and J genes are TRBV7-9 and TRBJ2-7, with TRBD1 matching 10 bases. This CDR3 region has 14 residues. The V segment lost 3 bases and the J segment 3 bases; nucleotides outside the gene matches: 2. Germline CDR1 is SEHNR and CDR2 is FQNEAQ (reference sequence). The CDR3 nucleotides are TGTGCCAGCAGCTTGACAGGGGGCTTCTACGAGCAGTACTTC. Its translation is CASSLTGGFYEQYF.

This chain connects TRBV21-1 to TRBJ2-3; TRBD2 is taken as the D call from the table, unchecked against the DNA. TRBV21-1 is annotated as a pseudogene. The CDR3 extends over 16 amino acids. CDR3 sequence: CASSIRLAGDTDTQYF. DNA for the CDR3: TGTGCCAGCAGCATCCGACTAGCGGGAGACACAGATACGCAGTATTTT.

This chain joins TRBV28 and TRBJ2-5; D is possibly TRBD1 or TRBD2 (7 bases each). V was cut by 2 bases and J by 2 bases, with 15 bases left in between. This CDR3 region has 16 residues. CDR1 and CDR2 (germline): MDHEN, SYDVKM. Written as DNA, the CDR3 is TGTGCCAGCAGTTTAGTCGCCAGGGGGGGTCAAGAGACCCAGTACTTC. This encodes CASSLVARGGQETQYF. Together with reference TRBV28 and TRBJ2-5, the CDR3 gives the full variable domain: DVKVTQSSRYLVKRTGEKVFLECVQDMDHENMFWYRQDPGLGLRLIYFSYDVKMKEKGDIPEGYSVSREKKERFSLILESASTNQTSMYLCASSLVARGGQETQYFGPGTRLLVL.

The chain couples TRBV20-1 to TRBJ1-2; no clear D gene. V was pared by 3 bases and J by 7 bases, with 9 bases between. This CDR3 spans 11 amino acids. CDR1 and CDR2 (germline): DFQATT, SNEGSKA (reference sequence). The CDR3 nucleotides read TGCAGTGCTAGTACGGAGCCTGGCTACACCTTC. Residues: CSASTEPGYTF.

The V gene is TRBV24-1, the J gene TRBJ1-1, with D uncertain. The V and J ends lost 7 bases and 4 bases respectively, with 18 bases between them. The CDR3 has 15 residues. Germline CDR1 reads KGHDR; CDR2 reads SFDVKD. CDR3 sequence (DNA): TGTGCCACCAGGCCGGACCCAAGAAGAGGCACTGAAGCTTTCTTT. Its translation: CATRPDPRRGTEAFF.

The V gene is TRBV7-2, the J gene TRBJ2-7; D is ambiguous. Germline V gene lookup returns CDR1 SGHTA and CDR2 FQGNSA. The V end lost 0 bases, the J end lost 1 base, and 4 bases lay between the germline ends. CDR3 size: 13 residues. CDR3 bases: TGTGCCAGCAGCTTAGCGTTTTCCTACGAGCAGTACTTC. Its translation: CASSLAFSYEQYF.

The chain employs TRBV6-2 or TRBV6-3 and TRBJ1-3; D is unresolved. The germline gives CDR1 MNHEY, CDR2 SVGEGT. This CDR3 contains 14 residues. V was pared by 1 base and J by 3 bases, with 7 bases between. This CDR3 reads CASSYWTDGNTIYF. CDR3 bases: TGTGCCAGCAGTTACTGGACGGATGGAAACACCATATATTTT.